The 21 T cell receptor beta chains given below trace back to one sample, sequenced in a study of T-cell memory formation after mild COVID-19. TCRdb called the 5' RACE reads again in MiXCR, with one record for every CDR3 protein. The profile covers 350,000 to 450,000 distinct CDR3 sequences, with 24% appearing a single time and about 8.7% taken by the ten largest. Specimen: PBMCs or a T cell subset sorted from them (not recorded which). These receptors all come from an adult woman who had mild COVID-19 (a few samples of this study predate the infection). Cell type and time point are not known.

This clonotype was counted between two and nine times. The chain carries TRBV20-1 and TRBJ1-1, with 9 bases fitting TRBD1. The germline V gene has CDR1 DFQATT and CDR2 SNEGSKA (reference sequence). This CDR3 has 13 amino acids. V shed 5 bases and J 4 bases; nucleotides not matched to a gene: 5. CDR3 DNA: TGCAGTGCTCGGGACAGGGCTGGCACTGAAGCTTTCTTT. This sequence encodes CSARDRAGTEAFF.

The chain joins TRBV24-1 to TRBJ2-5; D is possibly TRBD2 (6 bases). This CDR3 region has 16 residues. Trimming stripped 4 bases from V and 2 bases from J, with 16 bases between. Germline V CDR1 and CDR2: KGHDR, SFDVKD. CDR3 in amino acids: CATSDWGTGAQETQYF. CDR3 coding DNA: TGTGCCACCAGTGACTGGGGAACGGGAGCGCAAGAGACCCAGTACTTC.

The J gene is TRBJ2-7, the V gene TRBV30; D not resolved. CDR3 length: 13 amino acids. The V gene's germline CDR1 is GTSNPN and CDR2 SVGIG (reference sequence). Trimming removed 3 bases at V and 6 bases at J, with 15 bases between. The CDR3 region is CAWRDPGRREQYF. Written as DNA, the CDR3 is TGTGCCTGGAGAGATCCGGGCCGTCGCGAGCAGTACTTC.

The J gene is TRBJ1-5, the V gene TRBV20-1; D is uncertain. The germline V and J ends were trimmed by 0 bases and 2 bases, with 11 bases remaining between them. CDR3 length equals 15 residues. Germline V lookup: CDR1 DFQATT, CDR2 SNEGSKA (reference sequence). This chain's CDR3 is CSAREPGRGNQPQHF. CDR3 DNA: TGCAGTGCTAGAGAACCCGGGAGAGGCAATCAGCCCCAGCATTTT.

This clonotype was observed a handful of times. The J gene is TRBJ2-3, the V gene TRBV7-2; D perhaps matches TRBD1 (5 bases). Germline CDR1 reads SGHTA; CDR2 reads FQGNSA. V was trimmed by 5 bases and J by 0 bases, leaving 15 bases between them. The CDR3 is 16 residues long. This CDR3 reads CASSPRQFPSTDTQYF. As DNA, the CDR3 is TGTGCCAGCAGCCCCCGACAGTTTCCTAGCACAGATACGCAGTATTTT.

This clonotype was observed a handful of times. This chain joins TRBV29-1 and TRBJ2-3; 9 nucleotides match TRBD2. The germline gives CDR1 SQVTM, CDR2 ANQGSEA. V shed 5 bases, J shed 7 bases, and the junction held 7 bases outside the gene matches. CDR3 length equals 13 residues. The CDR3 protein is CSVPLAGENTQYF. Written as DNA, the CDR3 is TGCAGCGTTCCTTTAGCGGGGGAGAATACGCAGTATTTT.

V usage is TRBV7-2 and J usage is TRBJ2-5; TRBD2 agrees at 7 bases. Germline values: CDR1 SGHTA, CDR2 FQGNSA. The CDR3 runs 15 residues. V lost 0 bases to trimming and J lost 1 base; unmatched junction nucleotides: 2. The CDR3 bases are TGTGCCAGCAGCTTAGCGCGGGGGTTCCAAGAGACCCAGTACTTC. Translation: CASSLARGFQETQYF.

The CDR3 bases are TGTGCCAGCAGCCCAACCCGGGGCCCTGGGACGCAGTATTTT. This translates into CASSPTRGPGTQYF. The chain couples TRBV3-1 to TRBJ2-3, with D perhaps assigned TRBD1 or TRBD2 (5 bases each). V lost 4 bases, J lost 9 bases, and 17 bases lay in between. This CDR3 is built from 14 residues. From germline, CDR1 is LGHDT and CDR2 YNNKEL (reference sequence).

In its sample, this clonotype was seen a few times. V and J are TRBV5-1 and TRBJ2-5; D is perhaps TRBD2 (6 bases). The V and J ends lost 0 bases and 5 bases respectively, with 14 bases between them. The CDR3 is made up of 15 amino acids. Germline-derived CDR1 and CDR2 are SGHRS and YFSETQ. CDR3 nucleotide sequence: TGCGCCAGCAGCTTGGCCGGGGGAGTTGTGGAGACCCAGTACTTC. Its protein product is CASSLAGGVVETQYF.

The chain uses TRBV7-9 and TRBJ1-6; D ambiguous. This CDR3 spans 14 amino acids. The germline CDR1 and CDR2 sequences are SEHNR and FQNEAQ (reference sequence). Trimming removed 1 base from V and 7 bases from J, with 8 bases in between. DNA for the CDR3: TGTGCCAGCAGCTTAGATTGGGAAAATTCACCCCTCCACTTT. Amino acids: CASSLDWENSPLHF.

This clonotype was seen a few times. The V call is TRBV29-1, the J call TRBJ2-7; D assignment may be TRBD1 or TRBD2 (5 bases each). V was trimmed by 6 bases and J by 5 bases, leaving 14 bases between them. The length of the CDR3 is 12 residues. Germline CDR1 reads SQVTM; CDR2 reads ANQGSEA. This CDR3 is CSVRVGDHEQYF. DNA of the CDR3: TGCAGCGTCCGGGTAGGGGACCACGAGCAGTACTTC.

The chain couples TRBV12-3 or TRBV12-4 to TRBJ2-7, with TRBD2 matching over 10 bases. CDR3 length equals 16 residues. V dropped 6 bases and J dropped 4; count of bases not matched to a gene: 12. CDR3 in DNA: TGTGCCAGCAGCCTGCGGGCTAGCGGGGGCCAGTACGAGCAGTACTTC. Amino acids: CASSLRASGGQYEQYF.

The chain is built from TRBV15 and TRBJ1-6; D is unclear. CDR1 is LNHNV, CDR2 YYDKDF, per germline (reference sequence). The CDR3 is 16 amino acids. Between the trimmed V and J ends, which lost 0 bases and 7 bases, there was a span of 13 bases. CDR3 sequence: CATSRDSVKKNSPLHF. DNA for the CDR3: TGTGCCACCAGCAGAGATTCCGTAAAGAAGAATTCACCCCTCCACTTT.

The sample holds a few counts of this clonotype. The chain links TRBV10-3 to TRBJ1-3; no firm D call. V lost 3 bases and J lost 4, with 16 bases in between. This CDR3 is built from 16 residues. CDR1 is ENHRY, CDR2 SYGVKD, per germline. DNA of the CDR3: TGTGCCATCAGTGATCGCGGACCGACGGCAGGAAACACCATATATTTT. Translating it yields CAISDRGPTAGNTIYF.

Here the CDR3 reads CASSQTGRGQFF. The CDR3 region has the DNA TGCGCCAGCAGCCAGACTGGGCGGGGGCAGTTCTTC. The chain has TRBV4-1 and TRBJ2-1; D perhaps matches TRBD2 (6 bases). V gave up 3 bases and J gave up 12 bases, with 12 bases separating them. Germline CDR1 and CDR2: MGHRA and YSYEKL. The CDR3 is 12 residues long.

This clonotype was picked up a small number of times. The CDR3 spells CSAPMTGRQETQYF. The DNA for the CDR3 is TGCAGTGCTCCGATGACAGGGCGGCAAGAGACCCAGTACTTC. V and J are TRBV20-1 and TRBJ2-5, with 7 bases aligning to TRBD1. CDR1 is DFQATT, CDR2 SNEGSKA, per germline (reference sequence). The CDR3 extends over 14 amino acids. Unmatched junction bases numbered 8, after V lost 5 bases and J lost 2 bases.

This clonotype showed up just a few times. The chain uses TRBV11-2 and TRBJ1-4; 9 nucleotides align to TRBD1. This CDR3 is built from 16 residues. Germline CDR1 is SGHAT and CDR2 is FQNNGV. V was clipped by 7 bases and J by 5 bases; unmatched bases: 11. As DNA, the CDR3 is TGTGCCAGCATATTGGGACAGGGAAGGAGAAATGAAAAACTGTTTTTT. Its protein is CASILGQGRRNEKLFF.

The chain combines TRBV24-1 with TRBJ2-7; 11 positions agree with TRBD1. This CDR3 region has 15 residues. The V gene's germline CDR1 is KGHDR and CDR2 SFDVKD. V lost 4 bases, J lost 5 bases, and 6 bases stayed unmatched. This CDR3 reads CATSDRGQGANEQYF. The CDR3, as DNA: TGTGCCACCAGTGACCGCGGACAGGGGGCTAACGAGCAGTACTTC.

This clonotype was found a few times. The chain recombines TRBV7-9 with TRBJ1-1; 7 bases are a match to TRBD1. Unmatched junction bases numbered 7, after V lost 3 bases and J lost 0 bases. The CDR3 is 16 residues long. Germline V lookup: CDR1 SEHNR, CDR2 FQNEAQ (reference sequence). CDR3 residues: CASSFTPGTVNTEAFF. As DNA, the CDR3 is TGTGCCAGCAGCTTCACCCCCGGGACAGTGAACACTGAAGCTTTCTTT.

The table lists this clonotype with many counts. CDR3 bases: TGTGCCAGCAGCGTAGGAACAGTGAGCAATCAGCCCCAGCATTTT. Its translation: CASSVGTVSNQPQHF. The chain joins TRBV9 to TRBJ1-5; no firm D call. The CDR3 sequence is 15 residues long. Trimming stripped 0 bases from V and 1 base from J, with 8 bases between. Germline loops: CDR1 SGDLS, CDR2 YYNGEE.

This clonotype was counted between two and nine times. The chain links TRBV6-5 to TRBJ1-1; perhaps TRBD1 as D (5 bases). This CDR3 has 16 amino acids. Germline assignment: CDR1 MNHEY and CDR2 SVGAGI. Trimming took 6 bases from V and 0 from J, leaving 17 bases between them. Written as DNA, the CDR3 is TGTGCCAGCAGAATCACCGCCGGCAGGGTGAACACTGAAGCTTTCTTT. Its protein product is CASRITAGRVNTEAFF.